The clone carrying this TCR beta chain was recorded many times. What it recognizes is unknown. The record originates from a study of spatial heterogeneity in lung cancer. Study-wide points: The number of expanded tumor alpha and beta chains correlated with mutation number.

The time point is: sample taken at primary tumor resection. Donors were approximately 70 untreated early-stage non-small cell lung cancer patients. The input material, whole RNA from tumor, nontumor lung or frozen PBMC, was sequenced unsorted. There are 11 residues in the CDR3. Trimming removed 2 bases from V and 8 bases from J, with 4 bases in between. The germline V gene encodes CDR1 MNHEY and CDR2 SMNVEV (reference sequence). In TCRdb, the 5' RACE reads were re-called with MiXCR into one record per CDR3 protein. The sample has about 22,000 distinct CDR3 sequences; under 3.5% are singletons. The chain couples TRBV27 to TRBJ1-5, with D uncertain. The origin of this receptor is a male donor with early-stage non-small cell lung cancer. Sequenced material: lung tumor tissue, taken at surgery. In DNA, the CDR3 is TGTGCCAGCAGTTTACTGAAGCCCCAGCATTTT. Protein sequence: CASSLLKPQHF.